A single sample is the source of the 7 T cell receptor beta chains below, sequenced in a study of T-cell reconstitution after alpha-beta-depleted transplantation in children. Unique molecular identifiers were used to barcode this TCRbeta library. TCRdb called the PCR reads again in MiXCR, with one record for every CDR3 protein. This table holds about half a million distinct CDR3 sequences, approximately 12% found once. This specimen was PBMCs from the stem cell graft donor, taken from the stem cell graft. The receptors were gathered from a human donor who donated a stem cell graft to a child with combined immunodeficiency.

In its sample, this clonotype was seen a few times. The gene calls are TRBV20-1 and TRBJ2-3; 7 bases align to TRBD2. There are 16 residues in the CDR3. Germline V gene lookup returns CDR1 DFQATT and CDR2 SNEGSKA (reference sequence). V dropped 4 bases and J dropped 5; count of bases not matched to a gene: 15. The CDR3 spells CSANLLLAEGRDTQYF. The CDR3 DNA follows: TGCAGTGCTAATCTCCTGCTAGCGGAGGGGAGAGATACGCAGTATTTT.

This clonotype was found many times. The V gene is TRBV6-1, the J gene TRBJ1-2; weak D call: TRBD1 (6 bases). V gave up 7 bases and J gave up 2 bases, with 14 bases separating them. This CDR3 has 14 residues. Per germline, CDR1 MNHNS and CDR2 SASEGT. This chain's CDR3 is CASNDRTDNYGYTF. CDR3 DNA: TGTGCCAGCAACGATAGGACAGACAACTATGGCTACACCTTC.

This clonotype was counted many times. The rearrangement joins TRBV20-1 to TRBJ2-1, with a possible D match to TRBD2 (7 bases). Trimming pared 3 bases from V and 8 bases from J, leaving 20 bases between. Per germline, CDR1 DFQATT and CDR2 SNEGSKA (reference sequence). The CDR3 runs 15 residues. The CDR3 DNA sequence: TGCAGTGCTAGTTCAAGGGGGAGGGCTTGGGATGAGCAGTTCTTC. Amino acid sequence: CSASSRGRAWDEQFF.

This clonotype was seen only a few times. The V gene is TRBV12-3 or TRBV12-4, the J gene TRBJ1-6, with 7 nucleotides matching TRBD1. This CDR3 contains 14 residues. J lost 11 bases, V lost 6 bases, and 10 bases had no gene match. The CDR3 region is CASSHRGTGTPLHF. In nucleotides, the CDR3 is TGTGCCAGCAGCCACAGGGGCACGGGGACACCCCTCCACTTT.

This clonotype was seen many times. CDR3 DNA: TGTGCCAGCAGTTCTTTAGGGCGGGGGGGCTACAATGAGCAGTTCTTC. Translation: CASSSLGRGGYNEQFF. The chain employs TRBV7-9 and TRBJ2-1; 9 bases match TRBD2. The CDR3 sequence is 16 residues long. Germline lookup yields CDR1 SEHNR and CDR2 FQNEAQ (reference sequence). The trim removed 6 bases at V and 3 bases at J, leaving 9 bases unmatched.

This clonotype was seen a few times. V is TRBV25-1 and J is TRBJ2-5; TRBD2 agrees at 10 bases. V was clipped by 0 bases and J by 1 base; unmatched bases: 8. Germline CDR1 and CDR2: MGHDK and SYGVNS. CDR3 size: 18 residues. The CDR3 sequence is CASSEYGASGGPQETQYF. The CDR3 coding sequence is TGTGCCAGCAGTGAATATGGGGCTAGCGGGGGACCCCAAGAGACCCAGTACTTC.

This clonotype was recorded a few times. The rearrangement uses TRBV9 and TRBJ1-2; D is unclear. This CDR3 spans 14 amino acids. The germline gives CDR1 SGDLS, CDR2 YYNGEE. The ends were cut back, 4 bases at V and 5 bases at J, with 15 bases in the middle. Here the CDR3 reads CASSPPTRKYGYTF. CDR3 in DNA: TGTGCCAGCAGCCCTCCGACACGCAAGTATGGCTACACCTTC.